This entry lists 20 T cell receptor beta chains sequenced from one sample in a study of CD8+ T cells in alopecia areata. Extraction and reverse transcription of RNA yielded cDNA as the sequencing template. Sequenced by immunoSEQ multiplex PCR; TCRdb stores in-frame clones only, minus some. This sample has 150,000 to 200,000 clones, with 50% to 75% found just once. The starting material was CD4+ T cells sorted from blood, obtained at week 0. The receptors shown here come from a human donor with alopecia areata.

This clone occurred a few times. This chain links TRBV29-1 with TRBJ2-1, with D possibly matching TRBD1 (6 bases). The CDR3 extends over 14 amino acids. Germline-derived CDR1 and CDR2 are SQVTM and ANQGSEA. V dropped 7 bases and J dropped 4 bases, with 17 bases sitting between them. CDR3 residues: CSATTGTLYNEQFF. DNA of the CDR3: TGCAGCGCGACCACCGGGACACTTTACAATGAGCAGTTCTTC.

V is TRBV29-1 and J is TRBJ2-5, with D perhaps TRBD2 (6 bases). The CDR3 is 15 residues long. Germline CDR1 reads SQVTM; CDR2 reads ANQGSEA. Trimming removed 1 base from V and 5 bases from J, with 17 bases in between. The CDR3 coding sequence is TGCAGCGTTGAAGGGACTGGCGGGGCCCGGGAGACCCAGTACTTC. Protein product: CSVEGTGGARETQYF.

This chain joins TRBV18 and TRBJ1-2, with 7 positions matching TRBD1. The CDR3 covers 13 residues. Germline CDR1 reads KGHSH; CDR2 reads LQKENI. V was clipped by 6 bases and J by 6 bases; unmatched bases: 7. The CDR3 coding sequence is TGTGCCAGCTCGCGTGACAGGGACGATGGCTACACCTTC. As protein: CASSRDRDDGYTF.

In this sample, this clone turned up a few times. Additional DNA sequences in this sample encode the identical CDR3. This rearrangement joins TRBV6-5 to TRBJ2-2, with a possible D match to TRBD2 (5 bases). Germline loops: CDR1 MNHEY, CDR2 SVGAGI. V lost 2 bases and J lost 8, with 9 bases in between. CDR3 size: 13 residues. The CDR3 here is CASSYRRVGELFF. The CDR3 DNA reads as TGTGCCAGCAGTTACCGGCGGGTGGGGGAGCTGTTTTTT.

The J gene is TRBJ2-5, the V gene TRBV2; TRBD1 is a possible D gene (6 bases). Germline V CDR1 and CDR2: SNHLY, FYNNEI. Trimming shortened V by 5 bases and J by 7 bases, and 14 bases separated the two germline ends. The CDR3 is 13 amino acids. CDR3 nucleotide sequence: TGTGCCAGCAGTACAGGGATGGTGGGGACCCAGTACTTC. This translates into CASSTGMVGTQYF.

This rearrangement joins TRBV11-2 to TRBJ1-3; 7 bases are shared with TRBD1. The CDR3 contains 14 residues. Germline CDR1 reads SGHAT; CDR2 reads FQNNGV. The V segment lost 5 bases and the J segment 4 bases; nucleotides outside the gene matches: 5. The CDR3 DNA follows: TGTGCCAGCAGCCTATACAGGGGCGGAAACACCATATATTTT. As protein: CASSLYRGGNTIYF. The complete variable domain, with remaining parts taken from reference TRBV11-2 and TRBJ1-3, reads EAGVAQSPRYKIIEKRQSVAFWCNPISGHATLYWYQQILGQGPKLLIQFQNNGVVDDSQLPKDRFSAERLKGVDSTLKIQPAKLEDSAVYLCASSLYRGGNTIYFGEGSWLTVV.

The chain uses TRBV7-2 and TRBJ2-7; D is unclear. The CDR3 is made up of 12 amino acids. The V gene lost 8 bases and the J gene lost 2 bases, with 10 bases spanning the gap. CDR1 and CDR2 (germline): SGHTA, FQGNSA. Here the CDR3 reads CASSVGPYEQYF. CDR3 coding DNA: TGTGCCAGCTCCGTCGGTCCCTACGAGCAGTACTTC.

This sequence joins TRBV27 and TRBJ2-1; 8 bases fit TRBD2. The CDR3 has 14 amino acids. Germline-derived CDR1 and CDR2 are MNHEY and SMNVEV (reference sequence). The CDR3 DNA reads TGTGCTACCACGGGGGGGAGAGGGTGGAATGAGCAGTTCTTC. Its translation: CATTGGRGWNEQFF.

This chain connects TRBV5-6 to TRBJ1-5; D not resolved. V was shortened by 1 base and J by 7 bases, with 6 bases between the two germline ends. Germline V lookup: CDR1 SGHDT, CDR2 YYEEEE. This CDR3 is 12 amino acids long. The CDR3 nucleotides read TGTGCCAGCAGCTTGCCTGGGCAGCCCCAGCATTTT. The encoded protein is CASSLPGQPQHF.

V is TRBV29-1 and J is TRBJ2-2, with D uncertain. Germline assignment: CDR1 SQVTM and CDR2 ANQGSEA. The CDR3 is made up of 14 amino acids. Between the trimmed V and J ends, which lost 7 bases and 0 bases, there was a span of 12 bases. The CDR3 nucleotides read TGCAGCGCCCAAGACACAGCGAACACCGGGGAGCTGTTTTTT. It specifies CSAQDTANTGELFF.

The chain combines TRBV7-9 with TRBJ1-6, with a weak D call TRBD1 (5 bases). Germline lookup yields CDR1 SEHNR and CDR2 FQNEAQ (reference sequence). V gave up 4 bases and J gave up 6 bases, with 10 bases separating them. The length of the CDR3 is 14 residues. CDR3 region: CASSSDNPNSPLHF. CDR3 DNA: TGTGCCAGCAGCTCGGACAACCCTAATTCACCCCTCCACTTT.

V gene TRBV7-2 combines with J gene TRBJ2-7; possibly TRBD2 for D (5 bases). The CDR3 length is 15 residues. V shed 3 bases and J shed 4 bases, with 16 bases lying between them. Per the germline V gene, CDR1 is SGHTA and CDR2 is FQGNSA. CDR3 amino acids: CASSFGVAARYEQYF. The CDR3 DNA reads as TGTGCCAGCAGCTTCGGGGTTGCTGCCCGTTACGAGCAGTACTTC. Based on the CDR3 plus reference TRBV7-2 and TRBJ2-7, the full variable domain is GAGVSQSPSNKVTEKGKDVELRCDPISGHTALYWYRQSLGQGLEFLIYFQGNSAPDKSGLPSDRFSAERTGGSVSTLTIQRTQQEDSAVYLCASSFGVAARYEQYFGPGTRLTVT.

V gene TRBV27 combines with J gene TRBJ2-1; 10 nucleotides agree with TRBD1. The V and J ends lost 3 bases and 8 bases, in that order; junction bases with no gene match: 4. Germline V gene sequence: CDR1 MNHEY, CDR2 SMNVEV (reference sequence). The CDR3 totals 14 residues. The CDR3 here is CASSLTGGIYEQFF. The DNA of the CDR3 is TGTGCCAGCAGTTTGACAGGGGGCATTTATGAGCAGTTCTTC.

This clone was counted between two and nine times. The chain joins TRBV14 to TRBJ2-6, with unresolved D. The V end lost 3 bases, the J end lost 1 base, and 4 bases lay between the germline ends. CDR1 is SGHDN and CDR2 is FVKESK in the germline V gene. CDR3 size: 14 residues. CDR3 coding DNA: TGTGCCAGCAGCCATGGTTCTGGGGCCAACGTCCTGACTTTC. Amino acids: CASSHGSGANVLTF.

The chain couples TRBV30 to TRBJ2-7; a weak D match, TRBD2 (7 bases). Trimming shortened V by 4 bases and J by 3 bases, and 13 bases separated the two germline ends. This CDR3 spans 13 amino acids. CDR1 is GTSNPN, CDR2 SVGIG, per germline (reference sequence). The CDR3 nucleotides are TGTGCCTGGAACAGGGAGGGCGGCTACGAGCAGTACTTC. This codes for CAWNREGGYEQYF.

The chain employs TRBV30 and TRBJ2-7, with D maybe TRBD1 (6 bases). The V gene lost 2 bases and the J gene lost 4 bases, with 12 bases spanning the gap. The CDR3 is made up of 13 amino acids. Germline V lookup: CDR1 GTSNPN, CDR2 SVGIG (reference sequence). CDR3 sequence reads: CAWSTGSGYEQYF. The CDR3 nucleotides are TGTGCCTGGAGTACAGGGTCGGGGTACGAGCAGTACTTC.

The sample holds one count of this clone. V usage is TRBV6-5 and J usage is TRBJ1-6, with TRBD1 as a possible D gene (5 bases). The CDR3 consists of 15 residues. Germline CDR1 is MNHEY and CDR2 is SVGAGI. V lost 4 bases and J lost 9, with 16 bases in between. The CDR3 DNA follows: TGTGCCAGCAGTTCCCCACCGGGACGCCTTTCACCCCTCCACTTT. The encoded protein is CASSSPPGRLSPLHF.

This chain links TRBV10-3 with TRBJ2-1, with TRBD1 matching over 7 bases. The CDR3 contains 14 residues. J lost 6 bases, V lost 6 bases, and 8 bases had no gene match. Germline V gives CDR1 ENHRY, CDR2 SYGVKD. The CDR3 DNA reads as TGTGCCATCAGCAACAGGGGTGACGGCAATGAGCAGTTCTTC. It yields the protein CAISNRGDGNEQFF.

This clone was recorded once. CDR3 residues: CSVAQGPGTYEQYF. The CDR3 DNA follows: TGCAGCGTCGCCCAGGGGCCCGGGACCTACGAGCAGTACTTC. The chain couples TRBV29-1 to TRBJ2-7, with D tentatively TRBD1 (6 bases). With 6 bases removed from V and 2 bases from J, the gap between germline ends came to 17 bases. Germline CDR1 SQVTM, CDR2 ANQGSEA. The length of the CDR3 is 14 residues.

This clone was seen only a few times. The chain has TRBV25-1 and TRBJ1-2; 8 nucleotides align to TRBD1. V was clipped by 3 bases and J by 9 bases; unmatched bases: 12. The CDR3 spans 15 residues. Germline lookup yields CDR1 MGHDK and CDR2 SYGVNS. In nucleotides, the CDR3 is TGTGCCAGCAGTGATCCAGGGGGCGCGGGTCGTAGCTACACCTTC. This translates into CASSDPGGAGRSYTF.